The 20 T cell receptor beta chains given below trace back to one sample, sequenced in a study of blood T cell repertoires in COVID-19. Profiled with immunoSEQ multiplex PCR; TCRdb holds only in-frame clones, not every one. The sample holds about 42,000 clones, around 90% seen once. Material for sequencing was peripheral blood. The origin of the receptors is a human donor in a cohort sampled during active COVID-19.

This clone has only one observation. This chain connects TRBV11-2 to TRBJ2-2; D is unresolved. V was trimmed by 2 bases and J by 4 bases, leaving 11 bases between them. CDR1 and CDR2 from the germline V gene are SGHAT and FQNNGV. The CDR3 has 15 amino acids. This chain's CDR3 is CASSLRRFSTGELFF. CDR3 in DNA: TGTGCCAGCAGCTTACGCAGGTTTAGCACCGGGGAGCTGTTTTTT.

J is TRBJ1-5 and V is TRBV6-5, with D unclear. The CDR3 totals 13 residues. With 7 bases removed from V and 5 bases from J, the gap between germline ends came to 12 bases. In germline, CDR1 is MNHEY, CDR2 SVGAGI. The CDR3 DNA follows: TGTGCCAGCATGAGGACGGGAGATCAGCCCCAGCATTTT. Translated: CASMRTGDQPQHF.

The rearrangement joins TRBV7-2 to TRBJ1-2; D is ambiguous. The CDR3 is 16 residues long. Germline values: CDR1 SGHTA, CDR2 FQGNSA. V gave up 0 bases and J gave up 3 bases, with 14 bases separating them. The CDR3, as DNA: TGTGCCAGCAGCTTAGCGCTAAACGTGGTCGACTATGGCTACACCTTC. It encodes CASSLALNVVDYGYTF.

Regarding this clone: A read error may produce the germline difference seen at one junction end. V usage is TRBV7-9 and J usage is TRBJ1-2, with 9 bases matching TRBD1. The CDR3 has 17 residues. Germline V gene data show CDR1 as SEHNR and CDR2 as FQNEAQ (reference sequence). As DNA, the CDR3 is TGTGCCAGCAGCTTTGGGTCGGGGACAGGGCTTAACGATGGCTACACCTTC. Protein product: CASSFGSGTGLNDGYTF. Variable domain in full (rest from reference TRBV7-9 and TRBJ1-2): DTGVSQNPRHKITKRGQNVTFRCDPISEHNRLYWYRQTLGQGPEFLTYFQNEAQLEKSRLLSDRFSAERPKGSFSTLEIQRTEQGDSAMYLCASSFGSGTGLNDGYTFGSGTRLTVV.

The chain has TRBV5-6 and TRBJ1-4; D is uncertain. V dropped 0 bases and J dropped 0 bases, with 6 bases sitting between them. The CDR3 length is 15 residues. Germline V gene lookup returns CDR1 SGHDT and CDR2 YYEEEE. CDR3: CASSLEGATNEKLFF. The DNA for the CDR3 is TGTGCCAGCAGCTTGGAAGGAGCAACTAATGAAAAACTGTTTTTT.

The V gene is TRBV2, the J gene TRBJ1-3, with D possibly being TRBD1 (6 bases). Per germline, CDR1 SNHLY and CDR2 FYNNEI. CDR3 length: 14 amino acids. Trimming pared 3 bases from V and 1 base from J, leaving 7 bases between. For the CDR3, the DNA is TGTGCCAGCAGTGAGCAGGGGTCTGGAAACACCATATATTTT. Protein: CASSEQGSGNTIYF.

This chain links TRBV5-6 with TRBJ1-1; 8 positions match TRBD1. Germline V gene data show CDR1 as SGHDT and CDR2 as YYEEEE. The V segment lost 3 bases and the J segment 7 bases; nucleotides outside the gene matches: 5. The CDR3 consists of 13 residues. The CDR3 region has the DNA TGTGCCAGCAGCTACGGACAGGGCCGTGAAGCTTTCTTT. Translation: CASSYGQGREAFF.

This rearrangement joins TRBV4-2 to TRBJ1-1; TRBD1 matches at 7 bases. The CDR3 is made up of 12 amino acids. Germline CDR1 LGHNA, CDR2 YNFKEQ. Unmatched junction bases numbered 4, after V lost 9 bases and J lost 3 bases. The CDR3 reads CASRTGHTEAFF. CDR3 DNA: TGTGCCAGTCGGACAGGCCACACTGAAGCTTTCTTT.

This chain connects TRBV9 to TRBJ1-2; 9 bases align to TRBD1. The length of the CDR3 is 14 residues. The V and J ends lost 2 bases and 9 bases, in that order; junction bases with no gene match: 8. Per germline, CDR1 SGDLS and CDR2 YYNGEE. The DNA for the CDR3 is TGTGCCAGCAGCGTTAGTGACACAGGGGGCCGCTACACCTTC. Translating gives CASSVSDTGGRYTF.

CDR3 residues: CASSILPAGDQPQHF. CDR3 DNA: TGTGCCAGTAGTATCCTCCCGGCGGGAGATCAGCCCCAGCATTTT. The chain uses TRBV19 and TRBJ1-5; no firm D call. Trimming pared 3 bases from V and 5 bases from J, leaving 14 bases between. The germline V gene has CDR1 LNHDA and CDR2 SQIVND (reference sequence). This CDR3 spans 15 amino acids.

V usage is TRBV4-2 and J usage is TRBJ1-5, with D maybe TRBD1 (5 bases). Between the trimmed V and J ends, which lost 0 bases and 7 bases, there was a span of 19 bases. Germline V gene lookup returns CDR1 LGHNA and CDR2 YNFKEQ. The CDR3 contains 17 residues. CDR3 bases: TGTGCCAGCAGCCAAGACAGGGCAGGCACATTACACCAGCCCCAGCATTTT. It yields the protein CASSQDRAGTLHQPQHF.

V and J are TRBV19 and TRBJ1-1; 10 bases map to TRBD1. This CDR3 region has 15 residues. Germline loops: CDR1 LNHDA, CDR2 SQIVND (reference sequence). The J segment lost 1 base and the V segment lost 1 base, leaving 0 bases of the junction unmatched. The CDR3 reads CASSIGDRGNTEAFF. The CDR3 DNA follows: TGTGCCAGTAGTATAGGGGACAGGGGGAACACTGAAGCTTTCTTT.

The gene calls are TRBV18 and TRBJ2-7, with D possibly being TRBD2 (6 bases). The germline V gene encodes CDR1 KGHSH and CDR2 LQKENI. The CDR3 covers 16 residues. The V gene lost 1 base and the J gene lost 3 bases, with 16 bases spanning the gap. In DNA form, the CDR3 reads TGTGCCAGCTCACCACTGGAGGGAAAACGGCGCTACGAGCAGTACTTC. Its protein product is CASSPLEGKRRYEQYF.

V usage is TRBV15 and J usage is TRBJ2-7; D perhaps matches TRBD2 (5 bases). From germline, CDR1 is LNHNV and CDR2 YYDKDF (reference sequence). CDR3 length equals 14 residues. Trimming left V 3 bases short and J 0 bases short, with 9 bases between. The CDR3 sequence: CATSSEGSSYEQYF. The CDR3 nucleotides are TGTGCCACCAGCAGTGAGGGATCCTCCTACGAGCAGTACTTC.

The J gene is TRBJ2-5, the V gene TRBV7-2; D unclear. The V end lost 5 bases, the J end lost 2 bases, and 18 bases lay between the germline ends. CDR1 and CDR2 from the germline V gene are SGHTA and FQGNSA. This CDR3 is 16 amino acids long. CDR3 protein: CASSPLERSFQETQYF. In nucleotides, the CDR3 is TGTGCCAGCAGCCCGCTTGAGAGGAGCTTTCAAGAGACCCAGTACTTC.

V is TRBV7-2 and J is TRBJ2-7, with D possibly being TRBD2 (6 bases). V shed 3 bases and J shed 0 bases, with 9 bases lying between them. The CDR3 length is 14 residues. The germline CDR1 and CDR2 sequences are SGHTA and FQGNSA. The CDR3 protein is CASSFSGYSYEQYF. Written as DNA, the CDR3 is TGTGCCAGCAGCTTTAGCGGTTACTCCTACGAGCAGTACTTC.

V gene TRBV19 combines with J gene TRBJ2-5; 10 positions agree with TRBD2. CDR3 length: 16 amino acids. V trimming: 5 bases; J trimming: 1 base; junction bases outside the gene matches: 7. From germline, CDR1 is LNHDA and CDR2 SQIVND (reference sequence). CDR3 sequence (DNA): TGTGCCAGTAGTTTCCGACTAGCGGGTATCCAAGAGACCCAGTACTTC. Its translation is CASSFRLAGIQETQYF.

This chain uses TRBV6-6 with TRBJ1-5; 8 bases map to TRBD1. Germline V lookup: CDR1 MNHNY, CDR2 SVGAGI (reference sequence). Unmatched junction bases numbered 11, after V lost 7 bases and J lost 6 bases. The CDR3 spans 15 residues. The CDR3 sequence: CASTRTGGEFQPQHF. The CDR3 bases are TGTGCCAGCACTCGAACAGGGGGGGAGTTTCAGCCCCAGCATTTT.

V usage is TRBV18 and J usage is TRBJ2-7; 12 bases fit TRBD1. This CDR3 has 14 amino acids. Trimming at V came to 4 bases and at J to 6 bases, leaving 4 bases not matched to a gene. Germline-derived CDR1 and CDR2 are KGHSH and LQKENI. This CDR3 reads CASSQGQGAGEQYF. The CDR3 DNA sequence: TGTGCCAGCTCACAGGGACAGGGGGCCGGCGAGCAGTACTTC. Full variable domain (rest looked up from reference TRBV18 and TRBJ2-7): NAGVMQNPRHLVRRRGQEARLRCSPMKGHSHVYWYRQLPEEGLKFMVYLQKENIIDESGMPKERFSAEFPKEGPSILRIQQVVRGDSAAYFCASSQGQGAGEQYFGPGTRLTVT.

The V gene is TRBV6-5, the J gene TRBJ2-7; TRBD1 agrees at 9 bases. Germline assignment: CDR1 MNHEY and CDR2 SVGAGI. J was trimmed by 5 bases and V by 4 bases; bases with no gene match: 6. This CDR3 contains 14 residues. CDR3 nucleotides: TGTGCCAGCAGTTCGAGGGACAGGGTACACGAGCAGTACTTC. It yields the protein CASSSRDRVHEQYF.